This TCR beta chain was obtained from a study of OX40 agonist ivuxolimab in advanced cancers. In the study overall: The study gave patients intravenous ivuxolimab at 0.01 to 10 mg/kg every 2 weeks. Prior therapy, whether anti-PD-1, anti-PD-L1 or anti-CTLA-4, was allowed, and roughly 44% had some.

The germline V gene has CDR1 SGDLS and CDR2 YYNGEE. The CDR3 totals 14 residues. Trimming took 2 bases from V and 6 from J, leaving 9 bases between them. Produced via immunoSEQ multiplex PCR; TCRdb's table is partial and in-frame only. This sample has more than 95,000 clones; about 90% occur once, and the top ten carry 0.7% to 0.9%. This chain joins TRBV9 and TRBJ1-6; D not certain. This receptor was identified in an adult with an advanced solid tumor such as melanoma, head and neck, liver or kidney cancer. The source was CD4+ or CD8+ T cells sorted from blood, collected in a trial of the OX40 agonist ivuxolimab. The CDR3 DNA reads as TGTGCCAGCAGCGTTGGTCAGGTTAATTCACCCCTCCACTTT. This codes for CASSVGQVNSPLHF.